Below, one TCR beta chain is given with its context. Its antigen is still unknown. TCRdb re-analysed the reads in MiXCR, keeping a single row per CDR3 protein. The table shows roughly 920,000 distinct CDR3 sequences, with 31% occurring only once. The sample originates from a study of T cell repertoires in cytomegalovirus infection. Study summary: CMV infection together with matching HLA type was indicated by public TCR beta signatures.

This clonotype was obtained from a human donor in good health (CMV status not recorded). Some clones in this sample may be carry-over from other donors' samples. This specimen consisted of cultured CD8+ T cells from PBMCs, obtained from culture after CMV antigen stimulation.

The chain's CDR3 is CASSLLRGADEQFF. Here the CDR3 DNA reads TGTGCCAGCAGTTTATTGCGGGGGGCAGATGAGCAGTTCTTC. The chain couples TRBV27 to TRBJ2-1; 8 bases fit TRBD2. This CDR3 comprises 14 residues. Unmatched junction bases numbered 4, after V lost 1 base and J lost 8 bases. The V gene's germline CDR1 is MNHEY and CDR2 SMNVEV (reference sequence).